Listed below are T cell receptor beta chains from one sample, sequenced in a study of T-cell reconstitution after alpha-beta-depleted transplantation in children. Using its own MiXCR run on the PCR reads, TCRdb lists one record per CDR3 protein. The sample has almost 400,000 distinct CDR3 sequences; approximately 20% are singletons. The specimen comprised PBMCs from the stem cell graft donor, sampled from the stem cell graft. Every receptor here comes from a human donor who donated a stem cell graft to a child with acute myeloid leukemia. CDR3s include the opening cysteine and the closing phenylalanine or tryptophan. D genes are given only for firm matches. Clone size is stated in some rows and not others, as once, few, many or a class when expanded.

clone_size j_call d_call v_call cdr3_nt cdr3_aa
- TRBJ2-3 TRBD2 TRBV4-3 TGCGCCAGCAGCCGCCAACTAGCGGATACGCAGTATTTT CASSRQLADTQYF
few TRBJ2-7 TRBD1 TRBV27 TGTGCCAGCAGTTTGTACTATTTGACAGGGGGCGCCTACGAGCAGTACTTC CASSLYYLTGGAYEQYF
few TRBJ1-1 - TRBV29-1 TGCAGCTCTCTGGCACGGGGCTTCACTGAAGCTTTCTTT CSSLARGFTEAFF
few TRBJ2-3 - TRBV20-1 TGCAGTGCTAGCCCCGGGGGAGATACGCAGTATTTT CSASPGGDTQYF
few TRBJ2-1 TRBD2 TRBV10-1 TGCGCCAGCAGTGAGTCGGGAGGGAATAGTGAGCAGTTCTTC CASSESGGNSEQFF
- TRBJ1-4 TRBD1 TRBV6-1 TGTGCCAGCAGCCCCCGACAGGGAGGGGGTGAAAAACTGTTTTTT CASSPRQGGGEKLFF
- TRBJ2-5 - TRBV4-1 TGCGCCAGCAGCCCCATGGGAGGAGAGACCCAGTACTTC CASSPMGGETQYF
- TRBJ2-7 - TRBV20-1 TGCAGTGCCAACCCTCCTAGCTCGAGGCCCTCCTACGAGCAGTACTTC CSANPPSSRPSYEQYF
- TRBJ1-1 TRBD1 TRBV2 TGTGCCAGCGGTTTGGACCGGGACAGGGGATATAGGACTGAAGCTTTCTTT CASGLDRDRGYRTEAFF
many TRBJ1-2 - TRBV5-5 TGTGCCAGCAGCCCTCTAAATGTACAGGGCGGCTATGGCTACACCTTC CASSPLNVQGGYGYTF
many TRBJ2-1 TRBD2 TRBV7-3 TGTGCCAGCAGCTTTGCGGGAGATCTCGGCAATGAGCAGTTCTTC CASSFAGDLGNEQFF
- TRBJ2-1 TRBD1 TRBV10-2 TGCGCCAGCACCAAATCGGACAGGAGCTCCTACAATGAGCAGTTCTTC CASTKSDRSSYNEQFF
many TRBJ2-1 - TRBV7-9 TGTGCCAGCAGGCCTACCCGAGGGCCGTCCTACAATGAGCAGTTCTTC CASRPTRGPSYNEQFF
few TRBJ2-7 TRBD2 TRBV12-3/TRBV12-4 TGTGCCAGCAGTGCCAGTCTAGCGGGAGACACCGAGCAGTACTTC CASSASLAGDTEQYF
- TRBJ2-3 - TRBV20-1 TGCAGTGCTCGTCCCGGGAGAGGGGCAGATACGCAGTATTTT CSARPGRGADTQYF
many TRBJ2-1 - TRBV20-1 TGCAGTGCTAGCTATGACTCGTACAATGAGCAGTTCTTC CSASYDSYNEQFF
many TRBJ2-1 TRBD2 TRBV20-1 TGCAGTGCTAACCTAGCGGGACCCTTCTACAATGAGCAGTTCTTC CSANLAGPFYNEQFF
few TRBJ2-1 - TRBV6-5 TGTGCCAGCAAGCAGCGCGGTGAGCAGTTCTTC CASKQRGEQFF
- TRBJ2-2 TRBD1 TRBV7-6 TGTGCCAGCAGCCCCGGGACAGGCTTCACCGGGGAGCTGTTTTTT CASSPGTGFTGELFF
- TRBJ2-7 - TRBV6-1 TGTGCCAGCAGTCCTGCAGGAATCCAAGGGGGTTCCTACGAGCAGTACTTC CASSPAGIQGGSYEQYF
- TRBJ2-7 TRBD2 TRBV5-1 TGCGCCAGCAGCTTGGACTATGCGGGAGGGTACGAGCAGTACTTC CASSLDYAGGYEQYF
- TRBJ1-5 - TRBV25-1 TGTGCCAGCAGTGACAGGGTTGATCAGCCCCAGCATTTT CASSDRVDQPQHF
- TRBJ2-7 - TRBV7-9 TGTGCCAGCAGCTTAGGAACTACACAGGACCTCTCCTACGAGCAGTACTTC CASSLGTTQDLSYEQYF
- TRBJ2-5 - TRBV29-1 TGCAGCGTTGTGTTCGGCAGACAAGAGACCCAGTACTTC CSVVFGRQETQYF
- TRBJ2-1 TRBD2 TRBV7-9 TGTGCCAGCAGCTTAAGGATCACTAGCGGTTACAATGAGCAGTTCTTC CASSLRITSGYNEQFF
- TRBJ2-1 TRBD2 TRBV29-1 TGCACCGTGCCCGGACTAGCGGGAGCTGGGTACAATGAGCAGTTCTTC CTVPGLAGAGYNEQFF
- TRBJ2-2 - TRBV7-9 TGTGCCAGCAGCCCCCGTAATCCATCCGGGGAGCTGTTTTTT CASSPRNPSGELFF
few TRBJ2-1 TRBD2 TRBV29-1 TGCAGCGTTGATATTAGCGGGACCTCCTACAATGAGCAGTTCTTC CSVDISGTSYNEQFF
few TRBJ2-1 - TRBV24-1 TGTGCCACCAGTGATCCGGGGGTAGCGTCCTACAATGAGCAGTTCTTC CATSDPGVASYNEQFF
many TRBJ1-6 - TRBV7-2 TGTGCCAGCAGCCCGCTATTTGGCTCACCCCTCCACTTT CASSPLFGSPLHF
- TRBJ2-1 TRBD2 TRBV7-2 TGTGCCAGCAGCATCAGACTAGCGGGGGGTCTAAATGAGCAGTTCTTC CASSIRLAGGLNEQFF
- TRBJ1-1 - TRBV20-1 TGCAGTGCTAGTACTCCTTTTAACACTGAAGCTTTCTTT CSASTPFNTEAFF
few TRBJ2-3 - TRBV29-1 TGCAGCGTTGATCGTCGCACAGATACGCAGTATTTT CSVDRRTDTQYF
- TRBJ2-5 TRBD1 TRBV10-3 TGTGCCATCAGCACCGGGACAGGGGGCGTCGGGACCCAGTACTTC CAISTGTGGVGTQYF
- TRBJ2-1 TRBD2 TRBV24-1 TGTGCCACCAGTGGCCTAGCGGGACTAGCGGGAGGAGAGGCTGAGCAGTTCTTC CATSGLAGLAGGEAEQFF
many TRBJ2-1 - TRBV28 TGTGCCAGCACCTCCTCTTACAATGAGCAGTTCTTC CASTSSYNEQFF
- TRBJ2-7 TRBD2 TRBV11-2 TGTGCCAGCAGCTTAAGACTAGCGGGAGCGAGTATGTACGAGCAGTACTTC CASSLRLAGASMYEQYF
- TRBJ1-1 - TRBV5-1 TGCGCCAGCAGCGGAGACAGGTTGAACACTGAAGCTTTCTTT CASSGDRLNTEAFF
- TRBJ2-6 - TRBV12-3/TRBV12-4 TGTGCCAGCAGAAAACAGGGCGCCGGGGCCAACGTCCTGACTTTC CASRKQGAGANVLTF
- TRBJ1-1 TRBD1 TRBV29-1 TGCAGCGCGGACAGGGGGAATGCTGAAGCTTTCTTT CSADRGNAEAFF
many TRBJ2-3 TRBD1 TRBV12-3/TRBV12-4 TGTGCCAGCAGCTCCGGGACAGGGCAGTATTTT CASSSGTGQYF
few TRBJ1-3 - TRBV12-3/TRBV12-4 TGTGCCAGCAGTTTAAGTTTCAGGGGCGCAGGAAACACCATATATTTT CASSLSFRGAGNTIYF
- TRBJ1-1 - TRBV5-1 TGCGCCAGCAGCTCCCCCGGTAGTTGGGAAGCTTTCTTT CASSSPGSWEAFF
- TRBJ2-7 - TRBV20-1 TGCAGTGCTAGAGATCTTACAGGGTGGACGACCTACGAGCAGTACTTC CSARDLTGWTTYEQYF
many TRBJ2-3 - TRBV20-1 TGCAGTGCTAGTCAAGCGGGTTTCACAGATACGCAGTATTTT CSASQAGFTDTQYF